This passage covers 21 T cell receptor beta chains from one sample sequenced in a study of T cell clonotyping in hematopoietic cell transplantation. Sequenced by immunoSEQ multiplex PCR; TCRdb stores in-frame clones only, minus some. The sample has 15,000 or so clones; 80% to 90% are singletons. Sequencing was done on a sample of peripheral blood mononuclear cells. The receptors derive from a woman in her thirties or forties in good health. Some clones in this sample may be carry-over from other donors' samples.

This clone appeared once. The chain links TRBV5-4 to TRBJ2-5; the D gene is possibly TRBD1 (5 bases). Germline-derived CDR1 and CDR2 are SGHNT and YYREEE (reference sequence). The germline V and J ends were trimmed by 2 bases and 2 bases, with 7 bases remaining between them. This CDR3 has 13 residues. The CDR3 sequence: CASSFDRQETQYF. The CDR3 DNA reads as TGTGCCAGCAGCTTTGACAGACAAGAGACCCAGTACTTC.

The V and J genes are TRBV4-3 and TRBJ2-7, with TRBD2 as a possible D gene (6 bases). The CDR3 covers 15 residues. Trimming shortened V by 1 base and J by 3 bases, and 13 bases separated the two germline ends. Germline CDR1 reads LGHNA; CDR2 reads YSLEER. The CDR3 DNA reads TGCGCCAGCAGCCAAGGGACGCGAGCGGGCTACGAGCAGTACTTC. Translated, it gives CASSQGTRAGYEQYF.

The V gene is TRBV5-1, the J gene TRBJ2-5; TRBD2 aligns across 7 bases. This CDR3 contains 13 residues. From germline, CDR1 is SGHRS and CDR2 YFSETQ. After removal of 5 bases from V and 3 bases from J, the junction contained 4 bases not matched to a gene. In nucleotides, the CDR3 is TGCGCCAGCAGGGGAGGGAGGGAAGAGACCCAGTACTTC. Translation: CASRGGREETQYF.

V gene TRBV9 combines with J gene TRBJ1-4, with D uncertain. This CDR3 is built from 14 residues. CDR1 SGDLS and CDR2 YYNGEE come from the germline V gene. Trimming pared 3 bases from V and 2 bases from J, leaving 8 bases between. CDR3 amino acids: CASSAGITNEKLFF. The CDR3 DNA reads TGTGCCAGCAGCGCCGGGATTACTAATGAAAAACTGTTTTTT. Combining the CDR3 with reference TRBV9 and TRBJ1-4 gives the whole variable domain DSGVTQTPKHLITATGQRVTLRCSPRSGDLSVYWYQQSLDQGLQFLIQYYNGEERAKGNILERFSAQQFPDLHSELNLSSLELGDSALYFCASSAGITNEKLFFGSGTQLSVL.

This chain links TRBV30 with TRBJ1-5; D is uncertain. This CDR3 has 13 amino acids. CDR1 GTSNPN and CDR2 SVGIG come from the germline V gene (reference sequence). V was trimmed by 4 bases and J by 1 base, leaving 8 bases between them. The CDR3 bases are TGTGCCTGGACAGGAGCAAGCAATCAGCCCCAGCATTTT. Residues: CAWTGASNQPQHF. The variable domain in full, completed from reference TRBV30 and TRBJ1-5, reads SQTIHQWPATLVQPVGSPLSLECTVEGTSNPNLYWYRQAAGRGLQLLFYSVGIGQISSEVPQNLSASRPQDRQFILSSKKLLLSDSGFYLCAWTGASNQPQHFGDGTRLSIL.

The chain has TRBV28 and TRBJ1-5; no definite D call. The germline CDR1 and CDR2 sequences are MDHEN and SYDVKM. V lost 2 bases and J 4 bases, leaving 9 bases between the germline ends. This CDR3 comprises 14 residues. DNA of the CDR3: TGTGCCAGCAGTTTAAATGTTCGGAATCAGCCCCAGCATTTT. Amino acids: CASSLNVRNQPQHF.

V is TRBV5-1 and J is TRBJ1-1, with D uncertain. Per the germline V gene, CDR1 is SGHRS and CDR2 is YFSETQ. Trimming removed 3 bases at V and 3 bases at J, with 9 bases between. The CDR3 runs 13 residues. CDR3 bases: TGCGCCAGCAGCTCCCATGGGGACACTGAAGCTTTCTTT. Translation: CASSSHGDTEAFF.

This clone was observed once. The rearrangement joins TRBV30 to TRBJ1-5; D is possibly TRBD1 (5 bases). From germline, CDR1 is GTSNPN and CDR2 SVGIG (reference sequence). The CDR3 consists of 14 residues. The V end lost 3 bases, the J end lost 6 bases, and 15 bases lay between the germline ends. The CDR3: CAWSPRGDSQPQHF. The CDR3 nucleotides are TGTGCCTGGAGCCCTAGAGGGGATAGTCAGCCCCAGCATTTT.

This clone showed up just a few times. This rearrangement joins TRBV30 to TRBJ1-6, with a possible D match to TRBD1 (5 bases). The ends were cut back, 1 base at V and 8 bases at J, with 15 bases in the middle. Germline V CDR1 and CDR2: GTSNPN, SVGIG (reference sequence). This CDR3 spans 15 amino acids. CDR3: CAWSGTSGVDSPLHF. CDR3 coding DNA: TGTGCCTGGAGTGGGACAAGTGGGGTAGATTCACCCCTCCACTTT.

The rearrangement links TRBV19 to TRBJ2-1; 9 nucleotides agree with TRBD2. This CDR3 region has 15 residues. V lost 3 bases, J lost 7 bases, and 7 bases stayed unmatched. Germline V CDR1 and CDR2: LNHDA, SQIVND (reference sequence). The CDR3 here is CASSISSGGPNEQFF. The CDR3 DNA sequence: TGTGCCAGTAGTATCAGTAGCGGGGGCCCAAATGAGCAGTTCTTC.

The chain has TRBV9 and TRBJ2-3; D remains ambiguous. This CDR3 spans 11 amino acids. V lost 4 bases, J lost 7 bases, and 7 bases lay in between. CDR1 and CDR2 (germline): SGDLS, YYNGEE. The CDR3 loop is CASSPTHTQYF. The CDR3 region has the DNA TGTGCCAGCAGCCCCACTCATACGCAGTATTTT. Using reference TRBV9 and TRBJ2-3 for the parts outside the CDR3, the full variable domain is DSGVTQTPKHLITATGQRVTLRCSPRSGDLSVYWYQQSLDQGLQFLIQYYNGEERAKGNILERFSAQQFPDLHSELNLSSLELGDSALYFCASSPTHTQYFGPGTRLTVL.

The chain links TRBV5-1 to TRBJ2-7; 12 bases agree with TRBD1. The CDR3 totals 19 residues. Germline lookup yields CDR1 SGHRS and CDR2 YFSETQ. J lost 3 bases, V lost 0 bases, and 13 bases had no gene match. In DNA form, the CDR3 reads TGCGCCAGCAGCTTGGCGCCGGGACAGGGGGCGAGGACCCTCTACGAGCAGTACTTC. Its translation is CASSLAPGQGARTLYEQYF.

The chain joins TRBV9 to TRBJ2-1; unclear D gene. In germline, CDR1 is SGDLS, CDR2 YYNGEE. Trimming stripped 0 bases from V and 2 bases from J, with 12 bases between. CDR3 length equals 16 residues. Written as DNA, the CDR3 is TGTGCCAGCAGCGTAGCTAGGTCCTTACCCTACAATGAGCAGTTCTTC. Its protein is CASSVARSLPYNEQFF. Full variable domain (missing parts from reference TRBV9 and TRBJ2-1): DSGVTQTPKHLITATGQRVTLRCSPRSGDLSVYWYQQSLDQGLQFLIQYYNGEERAKGNILERFSAQQFPDLHSELNLSSLELGDSALYFCASSVARSLPYNEQFFGPGTRLTVL.

The chain uses TRBV30 and TRBJ1-4, with D unresolved. This CDR3 has 11 amino acids. V lost 3 bases and J 8 bases, leaving 7 bases between the germline ends. The V gene's germline CDR1 is GTSNPN and CDR2 SVGIG (reference sequence). The CDR3 reads CAWRTGEKLFF. CDR3 in DNA: TGTGCCTGGAGGACGGGGGAAAAACTGTTTTTT.

This sequence joins TRBV28 and TRBJ1-5; the D gene is possibly TRBD1 (5 bases). The CDR3 runs to 14 residues. The ends were cut back, 2 bases at V and 7 bases at J, with 12 bases in the middle. Per the germline V gene, CDR1 is MDHEN and CDR2 is SYDVKM. CDR3 amino acids: CASSLVQGRQPQHF. CDR3 coding DNA: TGTGCCAGCAGTTTAGTGCAGGGAAGACAGCCCCAGCATTTT.

The chain carries TRBV7-2 and TRBJ2-7; no definite D call. The CDR3 has 13 amino acids. The V gene's germline CDR1 is SGHTA and CDR2 FQGNSA. V lost 4 bases to trimming and J lost 0 bases, with 7 bases between them. The CDR3 coding sequence is TGTGCCAGCAGCTACATCTCCTCCTACGAGCAGTACTTC. Protein sequence: CASSYISSYEQYF.

This rearrangement joins TRBV5-1 to TRBJ2-2; the match to TRBD1 covers 8 bases. The CDR3 has 14 amino acids. The ends lost 3 bases at V and 7 bases at J; junction bases unmatched: 5. Per the germline V gene, CDR1 is SGHRS and CDR2 is YFSETQ. CDR3 nucleotide sequence: TGCGCCAGCAGCTCAGCAGGGGGCATCGGGGAGCTGTTTTTT. This codes for CASSSAGGIGELFF.

The chain carries TRBV2 and TRBJ1-2, with TRBD1 matching over 7 bases. J gave up 6 bases and V 4 bases, and 14 bases lay outside the gene matches. Germline V gene lookup returns CDR1 SNHLY and CDR2 FYNNEI. This CDR3 comprises 16 residues. The CDR3 spells CASSGQGGGMAHGYTF. As DNA, the CDR3 is TGTGCCAGCAGTGGACAGGGCGGAGGGATGGCGCATGGCTACACCTTC.

V usage is TRBV19 and J usage is TRBJ2-1; D unresolved. V was trimmed by 9 bases and J by 5 bases, leaving 11 bases between them. There are 12 residues in the CDR3. Germline values: CDR1 LNHDA, CDR2 SQIVND (reference sequence). Written as DNA, the CDR3 is TGTGCCAGCAACAAGGGCCACAATGAGCAGTTCTTC. This gives the protein CASNKGHNEQFF.

This clone was counted a few times. V and J are TRBV7-2 and TRBJ2-7, with 9 bases matching TRBD2. Germline V gene sequence: CDR1 SGHTA, CDR2 FQGNSA. With V trimmed by 5 bases and J by 4 bases, 9 bases remained unmatched. This CDR3 is 15 amino acids long. The CDR3 loop is CASSTRSGSDYEQYF. As DNA, the CDR3 is TGTGCCAGCAGCACCCGTAGCGGGAGCGATTACGAGCAGTACTTC. Based on the CDR3 plus reference TRBV7-2 and TRBJ2-7, the full variable domain is GAGVSQSPSNKVTEKGKDVELRCDPISGHTALYWYRQSLGQGLEFLIYFQGNSAPDKSGLPSDRFSAERTGGSVSTLTIQRTQQEDSAVYLCASSTRSGSDYEQYFGPGTRLTVT.

The chain is built from TRBV28 and TRBJ1-2, with D perhaps TRBD1 (6 bases). The V end was cut by 4 bases, the J end by 4 bases, with 13 bases between. The CDR3 has 14 amino acids. Germline V gene data show CDR1 as MDHEN and CDR2 as SYDVKM. CDR3 DNA sequence: TGTGCCAGCAGTTCGGACAGCCGGGTCTATGGCTACACCTTC. It specifies CASSSDSRVYGYTF.